This T cell receptor (beta chain) was identified in a study of monozygotic twins with cystic fibrosis. The assay was immunoSEQ multiplex PCR, and TCRdb's table has in-frame clones only and misses some. The table records about 32,000 clones, roughly 90% of them present only once. The receptor was derived from a girl aged 2 to 9 with cystic fibrosis. Sequences were obtained from blood.

The CDR3 region has the DNA TGTGCCAGCAGCTGGAGACGGGGCTATGGCTACACCTTC. It specifies CASSWRRGYGYTF. This chain connects TRBV7-9 to TRBJ1-2, with D uncertain. Trimming removed 4 bases from V and 4 bases from J, with 10 bases in between. This CDR3 has 13 amino acids. CDR1 and CDR2 from the germline V gene are SEHNR and FQNEAQ (reference sequence). Full variable domain (outside the CDR3, taken from reference TRBV7-9 and TRBJ1-2): DTGVSQNPRHKITKRGQNVTFRCDPISEHNRLYWYRQTLGQGPEFLTYFQNEAQLEKSRLLSDRFSAERPKGSFSTLEIQRTEQGDSAMYLCASSWRRGYGYTFGSGTRLTVV.